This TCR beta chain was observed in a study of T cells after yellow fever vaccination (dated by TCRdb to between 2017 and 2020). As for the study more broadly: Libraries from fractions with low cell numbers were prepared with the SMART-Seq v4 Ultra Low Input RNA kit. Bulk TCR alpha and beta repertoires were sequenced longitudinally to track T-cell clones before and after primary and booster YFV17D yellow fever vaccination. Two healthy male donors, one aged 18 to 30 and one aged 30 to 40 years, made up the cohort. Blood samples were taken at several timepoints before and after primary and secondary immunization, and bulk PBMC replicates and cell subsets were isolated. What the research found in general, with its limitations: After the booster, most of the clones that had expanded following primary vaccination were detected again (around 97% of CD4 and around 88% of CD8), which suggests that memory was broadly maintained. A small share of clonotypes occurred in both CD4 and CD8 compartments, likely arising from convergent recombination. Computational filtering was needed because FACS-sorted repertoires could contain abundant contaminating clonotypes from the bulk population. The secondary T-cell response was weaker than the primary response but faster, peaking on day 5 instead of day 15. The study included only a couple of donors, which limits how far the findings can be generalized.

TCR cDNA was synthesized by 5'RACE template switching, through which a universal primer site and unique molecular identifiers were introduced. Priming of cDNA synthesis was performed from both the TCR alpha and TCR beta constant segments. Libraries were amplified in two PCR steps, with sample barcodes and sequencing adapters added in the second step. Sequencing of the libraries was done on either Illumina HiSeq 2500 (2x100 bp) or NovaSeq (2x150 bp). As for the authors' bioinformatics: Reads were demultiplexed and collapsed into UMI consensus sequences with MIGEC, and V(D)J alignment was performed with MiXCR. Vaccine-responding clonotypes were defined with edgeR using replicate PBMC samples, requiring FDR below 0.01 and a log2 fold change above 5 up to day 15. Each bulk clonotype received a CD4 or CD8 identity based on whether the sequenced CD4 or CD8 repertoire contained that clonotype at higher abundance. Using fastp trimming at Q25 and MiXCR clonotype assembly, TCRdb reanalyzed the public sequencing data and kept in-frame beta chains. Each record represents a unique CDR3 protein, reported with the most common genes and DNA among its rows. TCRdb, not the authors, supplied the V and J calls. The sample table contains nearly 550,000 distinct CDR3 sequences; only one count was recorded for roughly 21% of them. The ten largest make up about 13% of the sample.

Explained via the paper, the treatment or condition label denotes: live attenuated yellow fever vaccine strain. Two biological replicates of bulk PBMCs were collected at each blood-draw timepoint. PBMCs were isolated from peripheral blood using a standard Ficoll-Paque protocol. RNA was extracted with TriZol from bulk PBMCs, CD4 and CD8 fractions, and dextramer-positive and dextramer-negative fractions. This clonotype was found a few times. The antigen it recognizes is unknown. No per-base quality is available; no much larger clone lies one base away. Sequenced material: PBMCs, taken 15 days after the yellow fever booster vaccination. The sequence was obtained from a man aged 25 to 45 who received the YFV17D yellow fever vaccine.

The CDR3 region has the sequence CASSGGQGGYYEQYF. The DNA reads as follows: TGCGCCAGCAGCGGGGGACAGGGAGGATACTACGAGCAGTACTTC. The sequence joins TRBV5-1 to TRBJ2-7, with 9 central nucleotides matching TRBD1. Clipping removes 4 bases from V and 3 bases from J, with 8 as the unmatched junction base count. According to the germline V gene, CDR1 reads SGHRS and CDR2 reads YFSETQ. The CDR3 goes from the cysteine to the phenylalanine over 15 residues. The only DNA kept is the CDR3, 45 bases in frame from the first base.